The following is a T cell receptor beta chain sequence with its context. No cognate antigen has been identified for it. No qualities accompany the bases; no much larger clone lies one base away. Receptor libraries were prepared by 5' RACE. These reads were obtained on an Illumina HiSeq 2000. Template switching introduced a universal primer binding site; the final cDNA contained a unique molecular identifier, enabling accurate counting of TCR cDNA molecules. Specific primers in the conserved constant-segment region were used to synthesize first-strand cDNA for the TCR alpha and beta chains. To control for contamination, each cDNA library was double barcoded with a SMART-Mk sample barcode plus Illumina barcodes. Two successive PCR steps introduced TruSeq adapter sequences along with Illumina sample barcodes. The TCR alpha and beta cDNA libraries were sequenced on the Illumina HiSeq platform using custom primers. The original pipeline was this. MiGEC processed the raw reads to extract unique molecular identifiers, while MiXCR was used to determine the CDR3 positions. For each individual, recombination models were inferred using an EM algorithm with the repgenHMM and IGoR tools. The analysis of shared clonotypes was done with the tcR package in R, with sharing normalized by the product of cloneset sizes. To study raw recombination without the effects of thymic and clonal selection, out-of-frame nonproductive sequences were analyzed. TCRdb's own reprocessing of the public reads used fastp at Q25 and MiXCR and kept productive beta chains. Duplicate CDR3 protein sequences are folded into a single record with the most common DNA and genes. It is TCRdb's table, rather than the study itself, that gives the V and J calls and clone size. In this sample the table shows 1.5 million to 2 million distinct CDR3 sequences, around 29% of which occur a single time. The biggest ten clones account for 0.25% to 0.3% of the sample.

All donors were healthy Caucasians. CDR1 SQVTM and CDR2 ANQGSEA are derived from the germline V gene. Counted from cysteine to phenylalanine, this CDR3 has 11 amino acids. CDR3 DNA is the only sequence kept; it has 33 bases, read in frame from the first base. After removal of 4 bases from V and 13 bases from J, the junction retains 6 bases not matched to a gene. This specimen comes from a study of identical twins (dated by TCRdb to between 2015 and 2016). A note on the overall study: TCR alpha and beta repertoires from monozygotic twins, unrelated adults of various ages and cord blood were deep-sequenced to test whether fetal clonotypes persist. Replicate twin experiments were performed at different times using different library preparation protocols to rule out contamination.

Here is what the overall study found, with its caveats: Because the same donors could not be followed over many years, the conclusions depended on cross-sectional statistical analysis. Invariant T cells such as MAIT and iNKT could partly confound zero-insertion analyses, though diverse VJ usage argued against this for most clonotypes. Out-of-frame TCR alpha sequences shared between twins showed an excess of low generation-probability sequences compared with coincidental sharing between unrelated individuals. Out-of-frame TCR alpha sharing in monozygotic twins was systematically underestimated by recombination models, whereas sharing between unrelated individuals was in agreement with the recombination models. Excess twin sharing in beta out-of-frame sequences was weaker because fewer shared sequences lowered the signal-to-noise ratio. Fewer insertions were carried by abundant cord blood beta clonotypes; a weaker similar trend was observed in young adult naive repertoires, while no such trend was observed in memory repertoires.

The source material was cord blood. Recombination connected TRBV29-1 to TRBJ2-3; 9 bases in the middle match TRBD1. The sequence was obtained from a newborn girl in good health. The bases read TGCAGCGTTGCGGGACAGGGTGGGGAGTATTTT. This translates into CSVAGQGGEYF.